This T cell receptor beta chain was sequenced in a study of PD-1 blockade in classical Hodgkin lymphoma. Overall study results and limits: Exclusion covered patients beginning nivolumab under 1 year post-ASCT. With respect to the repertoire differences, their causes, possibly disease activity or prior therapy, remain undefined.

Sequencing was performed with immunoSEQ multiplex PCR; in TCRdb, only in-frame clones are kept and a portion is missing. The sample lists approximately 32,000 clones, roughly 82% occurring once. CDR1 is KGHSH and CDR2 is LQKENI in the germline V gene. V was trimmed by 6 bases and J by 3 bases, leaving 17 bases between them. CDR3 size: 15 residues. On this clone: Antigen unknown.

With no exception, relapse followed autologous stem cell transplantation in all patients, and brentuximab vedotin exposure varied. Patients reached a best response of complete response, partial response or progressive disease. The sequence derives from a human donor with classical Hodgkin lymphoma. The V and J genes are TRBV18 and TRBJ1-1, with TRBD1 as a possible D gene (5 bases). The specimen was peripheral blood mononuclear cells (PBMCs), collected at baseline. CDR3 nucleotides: TGTGCCAGCTCCCTGTCGCGGGGCGGGGACACTGAAGCTTTCTTT. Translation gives CASSLSRGGDTEAFF.